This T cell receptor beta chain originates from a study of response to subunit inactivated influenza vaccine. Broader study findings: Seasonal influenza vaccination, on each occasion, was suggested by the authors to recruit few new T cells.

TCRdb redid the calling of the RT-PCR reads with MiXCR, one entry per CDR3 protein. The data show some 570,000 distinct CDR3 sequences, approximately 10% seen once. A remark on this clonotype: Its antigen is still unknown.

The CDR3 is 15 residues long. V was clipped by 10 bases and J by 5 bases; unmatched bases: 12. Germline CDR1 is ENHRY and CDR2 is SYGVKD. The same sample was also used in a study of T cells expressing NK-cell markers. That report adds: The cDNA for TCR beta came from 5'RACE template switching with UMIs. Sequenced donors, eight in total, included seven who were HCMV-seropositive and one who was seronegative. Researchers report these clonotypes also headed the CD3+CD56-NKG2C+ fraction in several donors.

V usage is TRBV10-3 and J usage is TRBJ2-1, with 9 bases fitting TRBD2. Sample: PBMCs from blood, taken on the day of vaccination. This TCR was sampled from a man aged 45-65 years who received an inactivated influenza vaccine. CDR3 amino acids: CATEGLAGANNEQFF. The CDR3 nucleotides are TGTGCCACCGAGGGATTAGCGGGGGCTAACAATGAGCAGTTCTTC.